The text below deals with one TCR beta chain. This entry belongs to a study of shared clonotypes between healthy human individuals. J gave up 5 bases and V 1 base, and 20 bases lay outside the gene matches. Germline CDR1 reads MNHEY; CDR2 reads SMNVEV (reference sequence). The CDR3 length is 20 residues. Cells designated naive CD8 were CD45RO-negative and were positively selected for CCR7, with terminally differentiated effector memory CD45RA+ cells excluded. Only Caucasian adults living in Nashville, Tennessee made up the donor group. Every subset's genomic DNA went evenly onto several immunoSEQ plates. As processed by the authors: ImmunoSEQ yielded junction-only sequences lacking quality scores, so filtering differed. This table comes from immunoSEQ multiplex PCR, and its TCRdb copy is limited to in-frame clones, with some not included. The V and J calls and the clone size are those of that table, but D and trimming were determined from the DNA. There are more than 2 million clones in the sample; just under 95% occur only once, and under 2% lies in the top ten.

Sample: naive CD8+ T cells from PBMCs. The clonotype comes from a man between 18 and 29 years old in good health. Some clones in this sample may be carry-over from other donors' samples. The chain combines TRBV27 with TRBJ2-1; 7 bases agree with TRBD2. CDR3 sequence: CASSLFQGEVPSGAHNEQFF. The CDR3, as DNA: TGTGCCAGCAGTTTATTTCAGGGAGAGGTTCCTAGCGGAGCCCACAATGAGCAGTTCTTC.